The sequence of this T cell receptor (beta chain) was determined in a study of early stage breast cancer tumors. Study-level points and caveats: Chain pairing and CD4, CD8 or FOXP3 expression were not captured.

Here immunoSEQ multiplex PCR was the method, and the copy in TCRdb shows in-frame clones only, minus some. The sample yields around 71,000 clones, around 80% seen once. Concerning this clone itself: The antigen remains undetermined.

V lost 1 base and J lost 4, with 7 bases in between. Per germline, CDR1 GTSNPN and CDR2 SVGIG (reference sequence). This CDR3 region has 13 residues. The sequence was collected from a person between 55 and 70 years old with breast cancer. Sequences were obtained from blood. The chain is built from TRBV30 and TRBJ2-2; D uncertain. CDR3 in DNA: TGTGCCTGGAGTGGAACCTCCACCGGGGAGCTGTTTTTT. Its translation is CAWSGTSTGELFF.